Following are 13 T cell receptor beta chains from one sample sequenced in a study of T cell repertoires in cytomegalovirus infection. Antigens for these TCRs are unknown. TCRdb ran MiXCR on the reads and lists one entry per CDR3 protein. The sample includes under 350,000 distinct CDR3 sequences, less than 25% seen only once; the top ten take roughly a fifth. This sample comprised cultured PBMCs, obtained from culture after CMV antigen stimulation. These receptors all come from a human donor in good health (CMV status not recorded). Some clones in this sample may be carry-over from other donors' samples.

This clonotype was detected ten times or more. This chain connects TRBV12-3 or TRBV12-4 to TRBJ2-1, with 10 positions matching TRBD2. CDR3 length equals 14 residues. V gave up 7 bases and J gave up 5 bases; unmatched junction bases: 5. CDR3 sequence reads: CASTLLAGHNEQFF. DNA of the CDR3: TGTGCCAGCACCCTACTAGCGGGGCACAATGAGCAGTTCTTC.

This clonotype has ten or more counts. The genes are TRBV7-2 and TRBJ1-6; TRBD1 agrees at 8 bases. With 1 base clipped from V and 9 bases from J, the junction kept 8 bases outside the gene matches. Germline V lookup: CDR1 SGHTA, CDR2 FQGNSA. This CDR3 has 16 amino acids. The CDR3 region has the DNA TGTGCCAGCAGCTTAGGTGTAGGACAGGGAAGTTCACCCCTCCACTTT. This translates into CASSLGVGQGSSPLHF. Variable domain in full (rest from reference TRBV7-2 and TRBJ1-6): GAGVSQSPSNKVTEKGKDVELRCDPISGHTALYWYRQSLGQGLEFLIYFQGNSAPDKSGLPSDRFSAERTGGSVSTLTIQRTQQEDSAVYLCASSLGVGQGSSPLHFGNGTRLTVT.

The chain has TRBV24-1 and TRBJ2-5, with 7 positions matching TRBD2. J lost 1 base, V lost 7 bases, and 2 bases had no gene match. This CDR3 region has 13 residues. The germline gives CDR1 KGHDR, CDR2 SFDVKD. The CDR3 DNA follows: TGTGCCACCAGGGGGGGGGGCCAAGAGACCCAGTACTTC. Protein product: CATRGGGQETQYF.

Only a few counts were recorded for this clonotype. V and J are TRBV6-2 or TRBV6-3 and TRBJ2-1; D ambiguous. Looked up from germline, CDR1 is MNHEY and CDR2 is SVGEGT. Trimming shortened V by 7 bases and J by 9 bases, and 22 bases separated the two germline ends. The CDR3 sequence is 15 residues long. The CDR3 DNA reads TGTGCCAGCACTCACGGCGCGAGCTCGTTCTCTGAGCAGTTCTTC. Its protein product is CASTHGASSFSEQFF.

The chain links TRBV4-2 to TRBJ2-3; TRBD2 agrees at 7 bases. The V and J ends lost 3 bases and 2 bases, in that order; junction bases with no gene match: 2. Germline lookup yields CDR1 LGHNA and CDR2 YNFKEQ. The CDR3 consists of 14 residues. The CDR3 reads CASSQGGTTDTQYF. The CDR3 DNA follows: TGTGCCAGCAGCCAGGGAGGGACCACAGATACGCAGTATTTT.

This clonotype was counted ten times or more. The genes are TRBV7-3 and TRBJ2-3, with D possibly being TRBD2 (5 bases). V was trimmed by 4 bases and J by 0 bases, leaving 11 bases between them. This CDR3 is built from 15 residues. CDR1 and CDR2 (germline): SGHTA, FQGTGA. The CDR3 loop is CASSSTGSSTDTQYF. Written as DNA, the CDR3 is TGTGCCAGCAGCTCAACGGGGTCAAGCACAGATACGCAGTATTTT.

This clonotype was counted ten times or more. The chain uses TRBV7-4 and TRBJ1-1; a weak D match, TRBD1 (5 bases). Trimming removed 5 bases from V and 1 base from J, with 11 bases in between. Germline V lookup: CDR1 SGHVT, CDR2 SQSDAQ. The CDR3 loop spans 14 amino acids. The DNA of the CDR3 is TGTGCCAGCAGCACTGCCGACAGGAACACTGAAGCTTTCTTT. Its translation is CASSTADRNTEAFF.

The rearrangement links TRBV10-3 to TRBJ2-2, with 7 positions matching TRBD1. V gave up 9 bases and J gave up 7 bases; unmatched junction bases: 11. CDR3 length: 14 residues. Germline CDR1 ENHRY, CDR2 SYGVKD. The DNA of the CDR3 is TGTGCCATAGCCGCGAAAGGGGGCAACGGGGAGCTGTTTTTT. Translated, it gives CAIAAKGGNGELFF.

Only a few counts were recorded for this clonotype. The chain links TRBV11-2 to TRBJ2-2, with TRBD1 as a possible D gene (6 bases). The CDR3 extends over 13 amino acids. V lost 5 bases and J 10 bases, leaving 14 bases between the germline ends. From germline, CDR1 is SGHAT and CDR2 FQNNGV. CDR3 in amino acids: CASSTGQLEELFF. The CDR3 DNA reads TGTGCCAGCAGCACCGGACAGCTAGAGGAGCTGTTTTTT. The full variable domain, in which reference TRBV11-2 and TRBJ2-2 provide the parts outside the CDR3, is EAGVAQSPRYKIIEKRQSVAFWCNPISGHATLYWYQQILGQGPKLLIQFQNNGVVDDSQLPKDRFSAERLKGVDSTLKIQPAKLEDSAVYLCASSTGQLEELFFGEGSRLTVL.

This chain connects TRBV12-3 or TRBV12-4 to TRBJ2-7, with 8 bases lining up with TRBD2. This CDR3 has 15 amino acids. With 5 bases clipped from V and 4 bases from J, the junction kept 10 bases outside the gene matches. In DNA form, the CDR3 reads TGTGCCAGCAGTCTTGGGACTAGTGCGTGGTACGAGCAGTACGTC. Translating it yields CASSLGTSAWYEQYV.

This clonotype was picked up many times. For the CDR3, the DNA is TGTGCCAGCAGCTTAGCCCAGGGGAGGATTGAAGCTTTCTTT. It codes for CASSLAQGRIEAFF. The genes are TRBV7-2 and TRBJ1-1; D might be TRBD1 (6 bases). CDR3 size: 14 residues. V dropped 0 bases and J dropped 7 bases, with 12 bases sitting between them. Germline assignment: CDR1 SGHTA and CDR2 FQGNSA.

This clonotype appeared many times. The chain carries TRBV28 and TRBJ2-7, with 15 bases identical to TRBD2. The length of the CDR3 is 17 residues. Germline V gene data show CDR1 as MDHEN and CDR2 as SYDVKM. V was pared by 4 bases and J by 6 bases, with 10 bases of the junction left unmatched. The DNA of the CDR3 is TGTGCCAGCAGTTCCGGACTAGCGGGAGGGCGAGTCAGCGAGCAGTACGTC. Translating it yields CASSSGLAGGRVSEQYV.

This clonotype was observed a handful of times. The gene calls are TRBV5-1 and TRBJ2-1; the match to TRBD1 covers 10 bases. The germline V gene encodes CDR1 SGHRS and CDR2 YFSETQ. The length of the CDR3 is 15 residues. V shed 6 bases, J shed 3 bases, and the junction held 6 bases outside the gene matches. The CDR3: CASTVGTGDYNEQFF. The CDR3 DNA sequence: TGCGCCAGCACCGTGGGGACAGGGGACTACAATGAGCAGTTCTTC.